This T cell receptor beta chain was captured in a study of blood T cell repertoires in COVID-19. The overall study: The study drew acute and convalescent COVID-19 samples from the United States, Italy and Spain. From T cells, B-cell-depleted T cells, or PBMCs came the material, which was cDNA or gDNA.

Trimming left V 3 bases short and J 4 bases short, with 7 bases between. Looked up from germline, CDR1 is SGHDT and CDR2 is YYEEEE. The CDR3 runs to 12 residues. In the authors' methods: Amplified reference gene primers provided the basis for estimating nucleated cell counts. This table comes from immunoSEQ multiplex PCR, and its TCRdb copy is limited to in-frame clones, with some not included. V and J calls and clone size follow that table, whereas D and trimming were derived from the DNA. Of about 240,000 clones detected, about 88% appear once; the ten largest clones hold over 6%. The chain carries TRBV5-6 and TRBJ1-2, with D maybe TRBD1 (6 bases). The clonotype was recovered from a woman aged 70-85 years with active or convalescent COVID-19. Sequencing was carried out using peripheral blood. Here the CDR3 DNA reads TGTGCCAGCAGCTCGGACAGCTATGGCTACACCTTC. It yields the protein CASSSDSYGYTF.